A selection of T cell receptor beta chains follows, all from one sample in a study of blood T cell repertoires in COVID-19. Repertoires were generated with immunoSEQ multiplex PCR, while TCRdb's copy carries only in-frame clones and drops some. The sample has 26,000 or so clones, around 88% seen once. The sample was peripheral blood. Every receptor here comes from a human donor in a cohort sampled during active COVID-19. CDR3s include the opening cysteine and the closing phenylalanine or tryptophan. A D gene is named only where the DNA matches it firmly. Some rows have no size entry. The others give once, few or many, or a class for an expanded clone.

v_gene: TRBV6-5
abundance: NA
j_gene: TRBJ2-5
d_gene: TRBD1
CDR3nt: TGTGCCAGCAGTTACTCGAGGACAGGGGTAGAGACCCAGTACTTC
CDR3aa: CASSYSRTGVETQYF

v_gene: TRBV7-9
abundance: NA
j_gene: TRBJ1-6
d_gene: TRBD1
CDR3nt: TGTGCCAGCAGATCCGACAGGGGGCTTTCACCCCTCCACTTT
CDR3aa: CASRSDRGLSPLHF

v_gene: TRBV7-8
abundance: once
j_gene: TRBJ1-2
d_gene: NA
CDR3nt: TGTGCCAGCAGCTTACAAGACAGGCTAGGGGGCTACACCTTC
CDR3aa: CASSLQDRLGGYTF

v_gene: TRBV7-3
abundance: NA
j_gene: TRBJ2-2
d_gene: NA
CDR3nt: TGTGCCAGCAGCTCGAAAGACAGATACACCGGGGAGCTGTTTTTT
CDR3aa: CASSSKDRYTGELFF

v_gene: TRBV27
abundance: NA
j_gene: TRBJ2-7
d_gene: NA
CDR3nt: TGTGCCAGCAGGCCCCTAAGTAGAACCTACGAGCAGTACTTC
CDR3aa: CASRPLSRTYEQYF

v_gene: TRBV10-1
abundance: once
j_gene: TRBJ2-1
d_gene: TRBD2
CDR3nt: TGCGCCAGAGGACTAGCGGGAGGCAATGAGCAGTTCTTC
CDR3aa: CARGLAGGNEQFF

v_gene: TRBV5-1
abundance: NA
j_gene: TRBJ1-2
d_gene: NA
CDR3nt: TGCGCCAGCAGCTTGGGGAGGGTGAACTATGGCTACACCTTC
CDR3aa: CASSLGRVNYGYTF

v_gene: TRBV2
abundance: NA
j_gene: TRBJ2-1
d_gene: TRBD2
CDR3nt: TGTGCCAGCACGCTAGCGGGAGGGCCGGGGAATGAGCAGTTCTTC
CDR3aa: CASTLAGGPGNEQFF

v_gene: TRBV12-3/TRBV12-4
abundance: NA
j_gene: TRBJ2-2
d_gene: NA
CDR3nt: TGTGCCAGCAGTGCGACAGTCACCGGGGAGCTGTTTTTT
CDR3aa: CASSATVTGELFF

v_gene: TRBV25-1
abundance: few
j_gene: TRBJ1-5
d_gene: NA
CDR3nt: TGTGCCAGCAGTGAACCCGGGCAGCCCCAGCATTTT
CDR3aa: CASSEPGQPQHF

v_gene: TRBV5-6
abundance: NA
j_gene: TRBJ2-3
d_gene: NA
CDR3nt: TGTGCCAGCAGCCCGGGGGATCCGGAGGCAGATACGCAGTATTTT
CDR3aa: CASSPGDPEADTQYF

v_gene: TRBV27
abundance: few
j_gene: TRBJ1-2
d_gene: TRBD1
CDR3nt: TGTGCCAGCAGTTTAGGGACAGGGAGAGACTATGGCTACACCTTC
CDR3aa: CASSLGTGRDYGYTF

v_gene: TRBV6-6
abundance: NA
j_gene: TRBJ1-1
d_gene: NA
CDR3nt: TGTGCCAGCAGTTATAGGGGCCCTGAAGCTTTCTTT
CDR3aa: CASSYRGPEAFF

v_gene: TRBV11-2
abundance: NA
j_gene: TRBJ2-1
d_gene: TRBD2
CDR3nt: TGTGCCAGCAGCTTAGAAATAGCGGGATTCTACAATGAGCAGTTCTTC
CDR3aa: CASSLEIAGFYNEQFF

v_gene: TRBV6-2/TRBV6-3
abundance: NA
j_gene: TRBJ2-7
d_gene: TRBD1
CDR3nt: TGTGCCAGCAGTTCGAGGGCCCGGACAGGGTACTACGAGCAGTACTTC
CDR3aa: CASSSRARTGYYEQYF

v_gene: TRBV10-3
abundance: NA
j_gene: TRBJ1-2
d_gene: NA
CDR3nt: TGTGCCATCAGTGAGTCCGGGAAAGATGGCTACACCTTC
CDR3aa: CAISESGKDGYTF

v_gene: TRBV5-6
abundance: NA
j_gene: TRBJ2-1
d_gene: TRBD2
CDR3nt: TGTGCCAGCAGCTCGAGCCTAGCGGGAGGCCGGAATGAGCAGTTCTTC
CDR3aa: CASSSSLAGGRNEQFF

v_gene: TRBV9
abundance: NA
j_gene: TRBJ2-5
d_gene: TRBD1
CDR3nt: TGTGCCAGCAGCTCCGGACAGGGGAAAGAGACCCAGTACTTC
CDR3aa: CASSSGQGKETQYF

v_gene: TRBV19
abundance: NA
j_gene: TRBJ1-1
d_gene: TRBD1
CDR3nt: TGTGCCAGTAGTGGCAGTGGAACCGGGACAGGGATTGAAGCTTTCTTT
CDR3aa: CASSGSGTGTGIEAFF

v_gene: TRBV23-1
abundance: NA
j_gene: TRBJ2-1
d_gene: NA
CDR3nt: TGCGCCAGCAGTCAATCGGGCGTTCTGTCGTACAATGAGCAGTTCTTC
CDR3aa: CASSQSGVLSYNEQFF

v_gene: TRBV6-1
abundance: NA
j_gene: TRBJ2-7
d_gene: NA
CDR3nt: TGTGCCAGCAGTGAAATAAGAGACAGACCGCAGCAGTACTTC
CDR3aa: CASSEIRDRPQQYF

v_gene: TRBV5-4
abundance: once
j_gene: TRBJ2-5
d_gene: TRBD1
CDR3nt: TGTGCCAGCAGCTCCGGGACAGGGGTTTCGACGGGTCTCGAGACCCAGTACTTC
CDR3aa: CASSSGTGVSTGLETQYF

v_gene: TRBV9
abundance: NA
j_gene: TRBJ2-3
d_gene: NA
CDR3nt: TGTGCCAGCAGCTTTGCGGGATCAACAGATACGCAGTATTTT
CDR3aa: CASSFAGSTDTQYF

v_gene: TRBV2
abundance: few
j_gene: TRBJ1-2
d_gene: NA
CDR3nt: TGTGCCAGTGACAGCCGCTATGGCTACACCTTC
CDR3aa: CASDSRYGYTF

v_gene: TRBV7-3
abundance: NA
j_gene: TRBJ2-1
d_gene: TRBD1
CDR3nt: TGTGCCAGCAGCCTAGATCGGGACAGGGCCTACAATGAGCAGTTCTTC
CDR3aa: CASSLDRDRAYNEQFF

v_gene: TRBV18
abundance: NA
j_gene: TRBJ1-2
d_gene: NA
CDR3nt: TGTGCCAGCTCACCGGGACAAGACTATGGCTACACCTTC
CDR3aa: CASSPGQDYGYTF

v_gene: TRBV19
abundance: NA
j_gene: TRBJ1-4
d_gene: TRBD1
CDR3nt: TGTGCCAGTGCTCCGGGACAGCCTTACGAAAAACTGTTTTTT
CDR3aa: CASAPGQPYEKLFF

v_gene: TRBV24-1
abundance: NA
j_gene: TRBJ1-3
d_gene: TRBD1
CDR3nt: TGTGCCACCAGTGATACCCGAGGACAGGCTTTTTCTGGAAACACCATATATTTT
CDR3aa: CATSDTRGQAFSGNTIYF

v_gene: TRBV29-1
abundance: NA
j_gene: TRBJ2-1
d_gene: TRBD2
CDR3nt: TGCAGCGTTGAAGTCGGGACTAGCGGTGTTAAGCAGTTCTTC
CDR3aa: CSVEVGTSGVKQFF

v_gene: TRBV10-3
abundance: NA
j_gene: TRBJ2-7
d_gene: TRBD1
CDR3nt: TGTGCCATCAGTAGGACAGGGGTGGACGAGCAGTACTTC
CDR3aa: CAISRTGVDEQYF

v_gene: TRBV4-3
abundance: NA
j_gene: TRBJ2-7
d_gene: NA
CDR3nt: TGCGCCAGCAGCCAAGAGAGCTTGAGCGACGAGCAGTACTTC
CDR3aa: CASSQESLSDEQYF

v_gene: TRBV29-1
abundance: NA
j_gene: TRBJ2-2
d_gene: TRBD2
CDR3nt: TGCAGCGTCCCGCGGGGGGGATCGAACACCGGGGAGCTGTTTTTT
CDR3aa: CSVPRGGSNTGELFF

v_gene: TRBV11-2
abundance: few
j_gene: TRBJ1-6
d_gene: NA
CDR3nt: TGTGCCAGCAGCTTAGATCCACAGGGCGGTTCACCCCTCCACTTT
CDR3aa: CASSLDPQGGSPLHF

v_gene: TRBV7-2
abundance: NA
j_gene: TRBJ2-7
d_gene: NA
CDR3nt: TGTGCCAGCAGCTCCCCGCCAGGAGGGTACGAGCAGTACTTC
CDR3aa: CASSSPPGGYEQYF

v_gene: TRBV10-2
abundance: NA
j_gene: TRBJ2-1
d_gene: TRBD1
CDR3nt: TGCGCCAGCAGCGTTACAGGGGGCTCCTACAATGAGCAGTTCTTC
CDR3aa: CASSVTGGSYNEQFF

v_gene: TRBV5-1
abundance: NA
j_gene: TRBJ2-3
d_gene: NA
CDR3nt: TGCGCCAGCAGCTTGGGGCAGTCCACAGATACGCAGTATTTT
CDR3aa: CASSLGQSTDTQYF

v_gene: TRBV3-1/TRBV3-2
abundance: NA
j_gene: TRBJ1-4
d_gene: NA
CDR3nt: TGTGCCAGCAGCCAAACCAGAAAATTGAGGACAGACATGGAGAATGAAAAACTGTTTTTT
CDR3aa: CASSQTRKLRTDMENEKLFF

v_gene: TRBV7-2
abundance: NA
j_gene: TRBJ2-2
d_gene: NA
CDR3nt: TGTGCCAGCAGCCGGACACCGAACACCGGGGAGCTGTTTTTT
CDR3aa: CASSRTPNTGELFF

v_gene: TRBV10-2
abundance: NA
j_gene: TRBJ1-1
d_gene: NA
CDR3nt: TGCGCCAGCAGTCACAGGGAGACTGAAGCTTTCTTT
CDR3aa: CASSHRETEAFF

v_gene: TRBV27
abundance: NA
j_gene: TRBJ1-2
d_gene: TRBD1
CDR3nt: TGTGCCAGCAGTTTACTCGGGACAGGGGGCAGGTATGGCTACACCTTC
CDR3aa: CASSLLGTGGRYGYTF

v_gene: TRBV4-2
abundance: NA
j_gene: TRBJ2-3
d_gene: TRBD2
CDR3nt: TGTGCCAGCAGCCAAGAGGGATCGGGACTAGCGGGAAACACAGATACGCAGTATTTT
CDR3aa: CASSQEGSGLAGNTDTQYF

v_gene: TRBV28
abundance: NA
j_gene: TRBJ2-1
d_gene: NA
CDR3nt: TGTGCCATCTCAGTAGTCGAGCGGTACAATGAGCAGTTCTTC
CDR3aa: CAISVVERYNEQFF

v_gene: TRBV5-5
abundance: once
j_gene: TRBJ1-1
d_gene: NA
CDR3nt: TGTGCCAGCAGCGCGCACGGAGTGAACACTGAAGCTTTCTTT
CDR3aa: CASSAHGVNTEAFF

v_gene: TRBV3-1/TRBV3-2
abundance: NA
j_gene: TRBJ1-5
d_gene: TRBD1
CDR3nt: TGTGCCAGCAGCCAGCGGCACAGGGGTGGCAATCAGCCCCAGCATTTT
CDR3aa: CASSQRHRGGNQPQHF

v_gene: TRBV10-1
abundance: NA
j_gene: TRBJ2-7
d_gene: TRBD1
CDR3nt: TGCGCCAGCAGCGCAGGGGGTCAAGGCGAGCAGTACTTC
CDR3aa: CASSAGGQGEQYF

v_gene: TRBV15
abundance: NA
j_gene: TRBJ1-3
d_gene: TRBD1
CDR3nt: TGTGCCACCAGCAGCCCGGGACAGGGTCTCGGAAACACCATATATTTT
CDR3aa: CATSSPGQGLGNTIYF

v_gene: TRBV18
abundance: NA
j_gene: TRBJ2-7
d_gene: NA
CDR3nt: TGTGCCAGCTCTCGAAATGGAGATGGGGAGCAGTACTTC
CDR3aa: CASSRNGDGEQYF

v_gene: TRBV2
abundance: NA
j_gene: TRBJ1-2
d_gene: NA
CDR3nt: TGTGCCAGCAGTGAGGAGGGGTCAGGGCTCGGCTACACCTTC
CDR3aa: CASSEEGSGLGYTF

v_gene: TRBV29-1
abundance: few
j_gene: TRBJ2-7
d_gene: TRBD2
CDR3nt: TGCAGCGTTGTAAGGACTAGCGCACCCGGGGACGAGCAGTACTTC
CDR3aa: CSVVRTSAPGDEQYF

v_gene: TRBV7-3
abundance: NA
j_gene: TRBJ2-3
d_gene: TRBD2
CDR3nt: TGTGCCAGCAGCCCTGGGGGGACTAGCGGCGTCGACACAGATACGCAGTATTTT
CDR3aa: CASSPGGTSGVDTDTQYF

v_gene: TRBV11-1
abundance: NA
j_gene: TRBJ2-1
d_gene: NA
CDR3nt: TGTGCCAGCAGCTTAGCGGGGGCTTCCCCGTACTACAATGAGCAGTTCTTC
CDR3aa: CASSLAGASPYYNEQFF

v_gene: TRBV2
abundance: NA
j_gene: TRBJ2-7
d_gene: NA
CDR3nt: TGTGCCAGAGAACTAGCTCAGGGCGAGCAGTACTTC
CDR3aa: CARELAQGEQYF

v_gene: TRBV7-9
abundance: NA
j_gene: TRBJ2-7
d_gene: TRBD2
CDR3nt: TGTGCCAGCAACGAGCGGGGACTCTCCTACGAGCAGTACTTC
CDR3aa: CASNERGLSYEQYF

v_gene: TRBV7-9
abundance: NA
j_gene: TRBJ2-1
d_gene: NA
CDR3nt: TGTGCCAGCAGCTTGGCTTACAGTACCGAACCTTATGAGCAGTTCTTC
CDR3aa: CASSLAYSTEPYEQFF